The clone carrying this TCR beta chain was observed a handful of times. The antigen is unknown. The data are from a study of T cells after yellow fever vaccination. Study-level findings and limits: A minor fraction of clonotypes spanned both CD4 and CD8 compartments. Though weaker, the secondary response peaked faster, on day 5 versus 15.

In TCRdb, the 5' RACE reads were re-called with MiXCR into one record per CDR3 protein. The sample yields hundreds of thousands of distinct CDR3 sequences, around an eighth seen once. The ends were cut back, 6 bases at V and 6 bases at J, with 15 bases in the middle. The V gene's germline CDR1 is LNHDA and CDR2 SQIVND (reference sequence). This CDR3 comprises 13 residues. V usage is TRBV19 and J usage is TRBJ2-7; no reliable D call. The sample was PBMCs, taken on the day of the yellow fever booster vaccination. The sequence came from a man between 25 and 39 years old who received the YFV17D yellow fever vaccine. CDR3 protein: CASRVSGTGEQYF. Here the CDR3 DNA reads TGTGCCAGTAGAGTATCAGGAACGGGCGAGCAGTACTTC.